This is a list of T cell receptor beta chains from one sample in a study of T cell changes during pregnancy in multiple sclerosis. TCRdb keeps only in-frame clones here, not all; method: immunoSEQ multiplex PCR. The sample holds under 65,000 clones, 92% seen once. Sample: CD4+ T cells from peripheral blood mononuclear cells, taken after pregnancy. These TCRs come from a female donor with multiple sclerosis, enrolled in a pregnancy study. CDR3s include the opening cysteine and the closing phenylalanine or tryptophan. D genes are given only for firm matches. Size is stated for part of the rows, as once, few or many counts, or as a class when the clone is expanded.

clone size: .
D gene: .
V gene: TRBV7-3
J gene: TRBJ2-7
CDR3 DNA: TGTGCCAGCAGCTTCTCTATCGGGGAGCAGTACTTC
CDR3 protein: CASSFSIGEQYF

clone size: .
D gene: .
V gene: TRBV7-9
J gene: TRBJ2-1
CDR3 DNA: TGTGCCAGCAGCTCCCCGCGGATTGGCTACAATGAGCAGTTCTTC
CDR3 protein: CASSSPRIGYNEQFF

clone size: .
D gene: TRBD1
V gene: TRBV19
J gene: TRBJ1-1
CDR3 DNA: TGTGCCAGTAATTACGGGACAGGGTTCGTAAACACTGAAGCTTTCTTT
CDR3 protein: CASNYGTGFVNTEAFF

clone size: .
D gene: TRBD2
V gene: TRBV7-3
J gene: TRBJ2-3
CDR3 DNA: TGTGCCAGCAGCTGGACTAGCGGGGGCCGCGGCCCAGATACGCAGTATTTT
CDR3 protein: CASSWTSGGRGPDTQYF

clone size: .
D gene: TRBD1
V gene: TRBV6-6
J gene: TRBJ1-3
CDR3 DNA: TGTGCCAGCAGTTCCGGGACAGTAATGGGAAACACCATATATTTT
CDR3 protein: CASSSGTVMGNTIYF

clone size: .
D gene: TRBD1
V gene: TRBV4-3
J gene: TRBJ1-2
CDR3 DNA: TGCGCCAGCAGCCGCGGGACAGCATATGGCTACACCTTC
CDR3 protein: CASSRGTAYGYTF

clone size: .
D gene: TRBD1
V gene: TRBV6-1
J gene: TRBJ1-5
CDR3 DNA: TGTGCCAGCAGTGGGACAGGGGGTAAACAGCCCCAGCATTTT
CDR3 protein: CASSGTGGKQPQHF

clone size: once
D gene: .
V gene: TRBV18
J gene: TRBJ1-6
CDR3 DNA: TGTGCCAGCTCACCCGGCTATAATTCACCCCTCCACTTT
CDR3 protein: CASSPGYNSPLHF

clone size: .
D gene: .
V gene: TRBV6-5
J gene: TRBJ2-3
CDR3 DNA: TGTGCCAGCAGCGCCCGGGGACTCGCCACAGATACGCAGTATTTT
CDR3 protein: CASSARGLATDTQYF

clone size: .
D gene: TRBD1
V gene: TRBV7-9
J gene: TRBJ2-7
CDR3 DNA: TGTGCCAGCAGGCGCGGACAGGGAGGAGACGAGCAGTACTTC
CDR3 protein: CASRRGQGGDEQYF

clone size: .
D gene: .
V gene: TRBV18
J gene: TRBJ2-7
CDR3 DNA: TGTGCCAGCTCACCGCGGGGCCTCTACGAGCAGTACTTC
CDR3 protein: CASSPRGLYEQYF

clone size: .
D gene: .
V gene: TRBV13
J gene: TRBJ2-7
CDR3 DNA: TGTGCCAGCAGCTTAACTCCCTCCTCCTACGAGCAGTACTTC
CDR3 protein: CASSLTPSSYEQYF

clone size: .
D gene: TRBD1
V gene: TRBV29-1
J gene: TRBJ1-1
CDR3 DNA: TGCAGCGTTAAGACAGGGAGGAACACTGAAGCTTTCTTT
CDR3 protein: CSVKTGRNTEAFF

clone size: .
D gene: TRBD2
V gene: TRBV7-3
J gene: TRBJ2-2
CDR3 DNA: TGTGCCAGCAGCTTACAAGCGGGGGGCCATACCGGGGAGCTGTTTTTT
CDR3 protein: CASSLQAGGHTGELFF

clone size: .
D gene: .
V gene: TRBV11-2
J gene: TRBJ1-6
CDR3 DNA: TGTGCCAGCAGCTCCCGGGAAGCCATATATAATTCACCCCTCCACTTT
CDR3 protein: CASSSREAIYNSPLHF

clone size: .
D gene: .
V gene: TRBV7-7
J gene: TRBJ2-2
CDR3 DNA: TGTGCCAGCAGATCGCAGCAGGGAAACACCGGGGAGCTGTTTTTT
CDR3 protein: CASRSQQGNTGELFF

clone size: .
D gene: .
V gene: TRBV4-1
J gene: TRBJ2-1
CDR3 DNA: TGCGCCAGCAGCCCTAACAGGAACTCCTACAATGAGCAGTTCTTC
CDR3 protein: CASSPNRNSYNEQFF

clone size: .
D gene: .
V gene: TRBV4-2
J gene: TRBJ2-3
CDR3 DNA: TGTGCCAGCAGTCCAAGGGGCCTACGGGCAGGTACTAGCACAGATACGCAGTATTTT
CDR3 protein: CASSPRGLRAGTSTDTQYF

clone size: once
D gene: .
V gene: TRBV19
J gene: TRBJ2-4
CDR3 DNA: TGTGCCAGTAGTAGCCGACAGGGAGGAACCAAAAACATTCAGTACTTC
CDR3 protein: CASSSRQGGTKNIQYF

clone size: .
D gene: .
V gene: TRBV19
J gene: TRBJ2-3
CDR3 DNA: TGTGCCAGTAGTATCGGACTTCTCACAGATACGCAGTATTTT
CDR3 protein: CASSIGLLTDTQYF

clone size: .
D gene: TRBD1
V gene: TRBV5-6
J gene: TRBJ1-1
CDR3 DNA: TGTGCCAGCAGGGCACAGGGGGCGAACCCTGAAGCTTTCTTT
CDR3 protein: CASRAQGANPEAFF

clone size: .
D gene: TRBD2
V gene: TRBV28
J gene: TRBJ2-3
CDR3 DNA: TGTGCCAGCAGTTTACTAGCGGGGGCAACCGCCGGGGCAGATACGCAGTATTTT
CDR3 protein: CASSLLAGATAGADTQYF

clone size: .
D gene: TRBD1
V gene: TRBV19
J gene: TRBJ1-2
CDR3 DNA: TGTGCCAGTAGTACGGTACAGGGGGCGCGTGGCTACACCTTC
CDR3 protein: CASSTVQGARGYTF

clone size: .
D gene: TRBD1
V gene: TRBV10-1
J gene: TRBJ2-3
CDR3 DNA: TGCGCCAGTTTAGACCGGGACAGGGGGACAGATACGCAGTATTTT
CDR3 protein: CASLDRDRGTDTQYF

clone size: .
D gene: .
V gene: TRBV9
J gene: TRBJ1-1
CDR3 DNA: TGTGCCAGCAGCGTAGGGGGGGGTGGGAACACTGAAGCTTTCTTT
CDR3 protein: CASSVGGGGNTEAFF

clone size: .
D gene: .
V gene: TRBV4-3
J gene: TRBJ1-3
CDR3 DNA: TGCGCCAGCAGCCAAGATGTGGGGCTCGGGGGAAACACCATATATTTT
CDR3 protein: CASSQDVGLGGNTIYF